This entry describes one T cell receptor (beta chain). This entry belongs to a study of blood T cell repertoires in COVID-19. Study background: T cells, B-cell-depleted T cells, or PBMCs provided the cDNA or gDNA that served as material.

Under the authors' procedure: Estimated nucleated cell counts came from reference gene primer amplification. Assay used: immunoSEQ multiplex PCR; TCRdb lists only in-frame clones, some missing. V and J calls and clone size are those listed in that table; D and trimming were worked out from the DNA. The sample has roughly 330,000 clones, 80% to 90% seen once. The age range of participants was about 18 to 95 years, with residence in about two dozen US areas. Researchers sorted participants into cohorts using their self-reported clinical history. Germline lookup yields CDR1 MNHEY and CDR2 SMNVEV (reference sequence). V gave up 3 bases and J gave up 7 bases; unmatched junction bases: 5. The CDR3 sequence is 13 residues long.

The sequence came from a woman in her thirties who had recovered from COVID-19. The sequenced sample was PBMCs or T cells enriched from blood (not recorded which). The chain recombines TRBV27 with TRBJ2-5; 7 bases agree with TRBD1. Here the CDR3 reads CASSFTGERTQYF. The CDR3 nucleotides are TGTGCCAGCAGTTTCACAGGGGAGAGGACCCAGTACTTC.